This T cell receptor beta chain was retrieved from a study of Ad26.COV2.S vaccination and SARS-CoV-2 variants. Study summary: The donor was enrolled in the Ad26.COV2.S arm of the COV1001 trial.

On this clone itself: Antigen: not known.

The junction had 12 bases not matched to a gene; V was cut back by 2 bases and J by 3 bases. The germline V gene has CDR1 MNHEY and CDR2 SMNVEV (reference sequence). This CDR3 has 18 residues. The treatment denotes: 15 to 20 received Ad26.COV2.S at low or high dose, single or two shots; 5 received placebo; per-sample allocation not given. Sampling was performed 63 days after the first vaccine or placebo injection. The protocol was immunoSEQ multiplex PCR, while the TCRdb copy is restricted to in-frame clones and leaves out a portion. Of some 450,000 clones in the sample, around 91% were seen once. General observations from the study: Spike-specific TCR breadth was greater in vaccine than placebo recipients.

The source was peripheral blood, collected in a trial of Ad26.COV2.S vaccine versus placebo. J is TRBJ2-7 and V is TRBV27, with 11 bases fitting TRBD2. This TCR was recovered from a person between 18 and 65 years old who received the Ad26.COV2.S COVID-19 vaccine or a placebo. CDR3 sequence reads: CASSLLLSGTSGIYEQYF. In DNA, the CDR3 is TGTGCCAGCAGTTTACTGCTTTCCGGGACTAGCGGTATCTACGAGCAGTACTTC.